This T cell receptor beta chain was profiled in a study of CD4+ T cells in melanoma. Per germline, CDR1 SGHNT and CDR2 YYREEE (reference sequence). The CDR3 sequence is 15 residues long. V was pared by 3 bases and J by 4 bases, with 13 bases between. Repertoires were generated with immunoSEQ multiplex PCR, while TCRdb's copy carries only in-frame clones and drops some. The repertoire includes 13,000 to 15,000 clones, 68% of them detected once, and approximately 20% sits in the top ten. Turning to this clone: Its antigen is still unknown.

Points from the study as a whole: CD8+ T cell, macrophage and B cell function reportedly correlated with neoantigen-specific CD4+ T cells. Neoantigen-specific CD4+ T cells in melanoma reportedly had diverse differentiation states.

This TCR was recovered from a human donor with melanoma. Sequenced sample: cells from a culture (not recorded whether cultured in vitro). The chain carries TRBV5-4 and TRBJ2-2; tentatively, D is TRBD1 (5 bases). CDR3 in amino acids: CASSSQGASTGELFF. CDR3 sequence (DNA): TGTGCCAGCAGCTCCCAGGGTGCGAGCACCGGGGAGCTGTTTTTT.